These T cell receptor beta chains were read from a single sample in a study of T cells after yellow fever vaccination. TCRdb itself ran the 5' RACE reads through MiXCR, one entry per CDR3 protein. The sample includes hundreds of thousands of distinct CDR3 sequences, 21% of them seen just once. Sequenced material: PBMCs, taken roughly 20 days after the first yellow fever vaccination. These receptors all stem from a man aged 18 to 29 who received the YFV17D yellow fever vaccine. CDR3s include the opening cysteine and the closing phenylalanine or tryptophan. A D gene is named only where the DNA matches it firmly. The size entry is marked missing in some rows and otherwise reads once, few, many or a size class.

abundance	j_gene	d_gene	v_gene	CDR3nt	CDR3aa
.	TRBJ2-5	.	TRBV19	TGTGCCAGTAGTATGGTAGGGGACCAAGAGACCCAGTACTTC	CASSMVGDQETQYF
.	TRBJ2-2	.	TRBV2	TGTGCCAGCAATCCGACGGTGAACACCGGGGAGCTGTTTTTT	CASNPTVNTGELFF
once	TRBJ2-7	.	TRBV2	TGTGCCAGCACTTTAGACACCTACGAGCAGTACTTC	CASTLDTYEQYF
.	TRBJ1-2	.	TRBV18	TGTGCCAGCTCACCGAAAGACAGCCCCTATGGCTACACCTTC	CASSPKDSPYGYTF
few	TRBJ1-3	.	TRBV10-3	TGTGCCATGGGAAGATGGAGCTCTGGAAACACCATATATTTT	CAMGRWSSGNTIYF
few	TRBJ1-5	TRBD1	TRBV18	TGTGCCAGCTCCCAGGGGACAGACGGCAATCAGCCCCAGCATTTT	CASSQGTDGNQPQHF
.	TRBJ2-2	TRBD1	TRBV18	TGTGCCAGCTCAGCCACAGGGGCGATGAACACCGGGGAGCTGTTTTTT	CASSATGAMNTGELFF
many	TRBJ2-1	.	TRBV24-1	TGTGCCACCGGAGGAACGCCGAATGAGCAGTTCTTC	CATGGTPNEQFF
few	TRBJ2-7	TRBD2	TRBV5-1	TGCGCCAGCAGCTATAGCGGGCCGACCTACGAGCAGTACTTC	CASSYSGPTYEQYF
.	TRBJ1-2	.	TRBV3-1	TGTGCCAGCAGCCAGGCGGGTGCACTCTTCGGAGACACCTTC	CASSQAGALFGDTF
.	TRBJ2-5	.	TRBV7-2	TGTGCCAGCAGCTTAGTAGGACTCCCAGTGGGTGAGACCCAGTACTTC	CASSLVGLPVGETQYF
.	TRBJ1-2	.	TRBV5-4	TGTGCCAGCAGCTTGGCCCTGGCGACCAGGGGCTACACCTTC	CASSLALATRGYTF
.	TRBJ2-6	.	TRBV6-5	TGTGCCAGCAGTTACTCGATCTCTGGGGCCAACGTCCTGACTTTC	CASSYSISGANVLTF
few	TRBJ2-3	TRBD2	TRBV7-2	TGTGCCAGCAGCCATTCCGGGACTAGCGGGGGGGCAGATACGCAGTATTTT	CASSHSGTSGGADTQYF
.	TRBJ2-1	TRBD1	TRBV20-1	TGCAGTGCTAGAGATTGGCAGGGGGCGGGCAATCAGCAGTTCTTC	CSARDWQGAGNQQFF
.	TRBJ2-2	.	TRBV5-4	TGTGCCAGCAGGGAGGACTTCCGAGCAACCGGGGAGCTGTTTTTT	CASREDFRATGELFF
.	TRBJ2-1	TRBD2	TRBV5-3	TGTGCCAGAAGTCCACCGACTAGCGGGGGGGGATTCTACAATGAGCAGTTCTTC	CARSPPTSGGGFYNEQFF
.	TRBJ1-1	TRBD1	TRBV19	TGTGCCAGTAGTATAGACCGGGACAGGGAGGACACTGAAGCTTTCTTT	CASSIDRDREDTEAFF
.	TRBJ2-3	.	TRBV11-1	TGTGCCAGCAGCTCGCCCGACGACCGTATCAGCACGGGAGATACGCAGTATTTT	CASSSPDDRISTGDTQYF
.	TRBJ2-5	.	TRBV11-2	TGTGCCAGCAGCTTATTAAGGATACAAGAGACCCAGTACTTC	CASSLLRIQETQYF
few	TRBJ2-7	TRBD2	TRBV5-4	TGTGCCAGCAGCCCGGGACTAGCGGGGTCTGTTCGCGACGAGCAGTACTTC	CASSPGLAGSVRDEQYF
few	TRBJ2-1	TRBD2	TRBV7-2	TGTGCCAGCAGCTTAGGGGCTGGGCGGGGGGACGAGCAGTTCTTC	CASSLGAGRGDEQFF
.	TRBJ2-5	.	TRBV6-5	TGTGCCAGCAGCCAACGGGCGGAGACCCAGTACTTC	CASSQRAETQYF
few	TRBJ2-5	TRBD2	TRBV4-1	TGCGCCAGCAGCCCCAGGACTAGCGGGGGATACCAAGAGACCCAGTACTTC	CASSPRTSGGYQETQYF
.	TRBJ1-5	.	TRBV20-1	TGCAGTGCTTCACAGGTGCACAGCAATCAGCCCCAGCATTTT	CSASQVHSNQPQHF
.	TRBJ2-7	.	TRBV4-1	TGCGCCAGCAGCCAAGAGCCAAGGGGCGACTACGAGCAGTACTTC	CASSQEPRGDYEQYF
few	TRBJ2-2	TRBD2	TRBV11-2	TGTGCCAGCGGCCTAAGCGGGGGGAGAGGGGAGCTGTTTTTT	CASGLSGGRGELFF
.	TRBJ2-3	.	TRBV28	TGTGCCAGCAGCCAAGACGAGGAGGTTAGGACCACAGATACGCAGTATTTT	CASSQDEEVRTTDTQYF
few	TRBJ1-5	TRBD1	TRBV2	TGTGCCAGCAGCCTGGACCGGGACAGGGTCAATCAGCCCCAGCATTTT	CASSLDRDRVNQPQHF
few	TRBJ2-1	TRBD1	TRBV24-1	TGTGCCACCAGTGATCGGACAGGGCGGTCCTACAATGAGCAGTTCTTC	CATSDRTGRSYNEQFF
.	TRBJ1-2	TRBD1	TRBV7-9	TGTGCCAGCAGCACAATGACAGGGGGGAATGGCTACACCTTC	CASSTMTGGNGYTF
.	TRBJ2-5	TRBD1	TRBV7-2	TGTGCCAGCAGCCTAACTCGGACAGGGACAGAGACCCAGTACTTC	CASSLTRTGTETQYF
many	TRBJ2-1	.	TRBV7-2	TGTGCCAGCAGCCCGGGGTTAACCTCCTACAATGAGCAGTTCTTC	CASSPGLTSYNEQFF
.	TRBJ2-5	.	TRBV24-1	TGTGCCACCAGTGATTACTTGGAGACCCAGTACTTC	CATSDYLETQYF
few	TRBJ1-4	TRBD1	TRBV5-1	TGCGCCAGCAGCTTGCACTCCCTCGGACAGGCGGGGGGTGAAAAACTGTTTTTT	CASSLHSLGQAGGEKLFF
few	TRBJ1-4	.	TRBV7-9	TGTGCCAGCGGGGGGCAGCCCGCAACTAATGAAAAACTGTTTTTT	CASGGQPATNEKLFF
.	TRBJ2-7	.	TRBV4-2	TGTGCCAGCAGCCAATCTCTCCCGGGGGGCCTATCCAGCGAGCAGTACTTC	CASSQSLPGGLSSEQYF
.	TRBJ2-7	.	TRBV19	TGTGCCAGTAGCGAGGCAGGGGACGAGCAGTACTTC	CASSEAGDEQYF
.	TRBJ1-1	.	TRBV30	TGTGCCTGGAGTTTGGAGGGGGTGAGTGAAGCTTTCTTT	CAWSLEGVSEAFF
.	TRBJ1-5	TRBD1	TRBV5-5	TGTGCCAGCAGCTTTACAGGGGGCGTCAGCAATCAGCCCCAGCATTTT	CASSFTGGVSNQPQHF